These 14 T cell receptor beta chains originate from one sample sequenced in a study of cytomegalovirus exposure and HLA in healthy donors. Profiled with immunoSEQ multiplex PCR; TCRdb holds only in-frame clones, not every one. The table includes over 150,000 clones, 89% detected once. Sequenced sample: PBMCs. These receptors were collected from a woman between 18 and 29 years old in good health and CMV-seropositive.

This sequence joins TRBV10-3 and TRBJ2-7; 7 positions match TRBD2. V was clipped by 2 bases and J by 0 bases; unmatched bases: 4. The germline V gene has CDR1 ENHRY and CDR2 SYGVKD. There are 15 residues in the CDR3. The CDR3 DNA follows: TGTGCCATCAGTGAGGGGACTACCTACTCCTACGAGCAGTACTTC. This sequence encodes CAISEGTTYSYEQYF.

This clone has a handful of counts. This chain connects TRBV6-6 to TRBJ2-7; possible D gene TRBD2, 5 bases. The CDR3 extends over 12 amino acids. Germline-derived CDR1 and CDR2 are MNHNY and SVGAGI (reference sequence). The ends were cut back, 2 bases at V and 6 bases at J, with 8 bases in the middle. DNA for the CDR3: TGTGCCAGCAGTTACGGACTTACCGAGCAGTACTTC. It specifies CASSYGLTEQYF.

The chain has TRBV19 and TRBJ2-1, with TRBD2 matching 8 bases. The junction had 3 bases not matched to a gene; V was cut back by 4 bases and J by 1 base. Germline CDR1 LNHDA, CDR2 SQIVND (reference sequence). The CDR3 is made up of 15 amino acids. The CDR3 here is CASSTAGVSYNEQFF. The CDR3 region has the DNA TGTGCCAGTAGTACAGCGGGAGTATCCTACAATGAGCAGTTCTTC.

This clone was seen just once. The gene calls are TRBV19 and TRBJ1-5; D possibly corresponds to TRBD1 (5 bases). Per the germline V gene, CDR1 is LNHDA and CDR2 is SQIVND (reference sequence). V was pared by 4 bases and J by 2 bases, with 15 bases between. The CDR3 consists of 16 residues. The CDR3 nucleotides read TGTGCCAGTAGTAAGGCGGGGGTGCGCGGCAATCAGCCCCAGCATTTT. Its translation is CASSKAGVRGNQPQHF.

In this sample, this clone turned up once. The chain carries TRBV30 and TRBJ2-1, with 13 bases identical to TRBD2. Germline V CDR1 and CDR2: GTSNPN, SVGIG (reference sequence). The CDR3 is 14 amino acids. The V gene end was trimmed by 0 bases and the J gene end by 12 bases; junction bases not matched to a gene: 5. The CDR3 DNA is TGTGCCTGGAGTGTAGGACTAGCGGGAGATGGGCAGTTCTTC. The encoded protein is CAWSVGLAGDGQFF. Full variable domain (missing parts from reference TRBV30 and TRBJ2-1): SQTIHQWPATLVQPVGSPLSLECTVEGTSNPNLYWYRQAAGRGLQLLFYSVGIGQISSEVPQNLSASRPQDRQFILSSKKLLLSDSGFYLCAWSVGLAGDGQFFGPGTRLTVL.

For the CDR3, the DNA is TGTGCCAGCAGCCAGCTAGCGTTGACCTACGAGCAGTACTTC. Protein: CASSQLALTYEQYF. The chain carries TRBV7-9 and TRBJ2-7; TRBD2 is a possible D gene (6 bases). Germline V gives CDR1 SEHNR, CDR2 FQNEAQ (reference sequence). This CDR3 has 14 residues. Trimming shortened V by 5 bases and J by 2 bases, and 13 bases separated the two germline ends.

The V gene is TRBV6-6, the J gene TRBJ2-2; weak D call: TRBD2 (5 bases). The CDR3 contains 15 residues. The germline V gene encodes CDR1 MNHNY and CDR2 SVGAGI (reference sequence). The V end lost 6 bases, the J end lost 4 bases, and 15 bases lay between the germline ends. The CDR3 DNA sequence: TGTGCCAGCAGCCCCTCCCCGGCGGGCACCGGGGAGCTGTTTTTT. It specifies CASSPSPAGTGELFF.

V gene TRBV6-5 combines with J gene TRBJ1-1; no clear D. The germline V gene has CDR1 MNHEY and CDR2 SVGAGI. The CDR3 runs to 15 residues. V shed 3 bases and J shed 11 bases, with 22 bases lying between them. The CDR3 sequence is CASSYLSVENSEAFF. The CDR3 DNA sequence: TGTGCCAGCAGTTATCTCTCGGTCGAAAATAGTGAGGCTTTCTTT.

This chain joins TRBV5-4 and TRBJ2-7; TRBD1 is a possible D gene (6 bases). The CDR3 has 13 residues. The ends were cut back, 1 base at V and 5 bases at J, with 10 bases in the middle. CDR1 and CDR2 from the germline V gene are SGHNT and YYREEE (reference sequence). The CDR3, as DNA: TGTGCCAGCAGCTTGTTACAGGGCCACGAGCAGTACTTC. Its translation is CASSLLQGHEQYF.

In DNA, the CDR3 is TGCGCCAGCAGCCAAGAAAAGGGACAGGGATTGATTGAGCAGTTCTTC. Its protein product is CASSQEKGQGLIEQFF. The chain carries TRBV4-1 and TRBJ2-1; 9 positions match TRBD1. The germline gives CDR1 MGHRA, CDR2 YSYEKL. Trimming took 0 bases from V and 9 from J; bases not matched to a gene: 9. CDR3 length: 16 amino acids.

CDR3 amino acids: CASSRGTETNYGYTF. CDR3 nucleotides: TGTGCCAGCTCACGCGGGACAGAAACTAACTATGGCTACACCTTC. The rearrangement links TRBV18 to TRBJ1-2; TRBD1 matches 7 bases. The CDR3 runs 15 residues. Germline V gene sequence: CDR1 KGHSH, CDR2 LQKENI. Trimming took 4 bases from V and 0 from J; bases not matched to a gene: 5.

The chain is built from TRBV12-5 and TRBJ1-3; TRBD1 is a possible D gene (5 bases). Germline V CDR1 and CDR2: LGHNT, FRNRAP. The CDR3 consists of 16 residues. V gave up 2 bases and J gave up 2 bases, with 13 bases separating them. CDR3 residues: CASGLLGLTPGNTIYF. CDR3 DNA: TGTGCTAGTGGTTTGTTGGGACTGACACCTGGAAACACCATATATTTT. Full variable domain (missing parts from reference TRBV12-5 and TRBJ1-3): DARVTQTPRHKVTEMGQEVTMRCQPILGHNTVFWYRQTMMQGLELLAYFRNRAPLDDSGMPKDRFSAEMPDATLATLKIQPSEPRDSAVYFCASGLLGLTPGNTIYFGEGSWLTVV.

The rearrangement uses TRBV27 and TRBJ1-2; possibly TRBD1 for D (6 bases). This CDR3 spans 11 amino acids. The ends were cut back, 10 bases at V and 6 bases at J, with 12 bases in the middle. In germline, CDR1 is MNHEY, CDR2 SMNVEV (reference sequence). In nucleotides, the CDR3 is TGTGCCACCGGGGGGGGGCATGGCTACACCTTC. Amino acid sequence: CATGGGHGYTF.

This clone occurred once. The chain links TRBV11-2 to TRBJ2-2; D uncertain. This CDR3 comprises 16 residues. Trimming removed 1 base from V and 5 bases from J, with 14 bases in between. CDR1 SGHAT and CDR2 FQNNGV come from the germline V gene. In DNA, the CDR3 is TGTGCCAGCAGCTTAGTGGAGCTGGTTGGGACCGGGGAGCTGTTTTTT. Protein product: CASSLVELVGTGELFF. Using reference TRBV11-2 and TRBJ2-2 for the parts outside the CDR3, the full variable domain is EAGVAQSPRYKIIEKRQSVAFWCNPISGHATLYWYQQILGQGPKLLIQFQNNGVVDDSQLPKDRFSAERLKGVDSTLKIQPAKLEDSAVYLCASSLVELVGTGELFFGEGSRLTVL.